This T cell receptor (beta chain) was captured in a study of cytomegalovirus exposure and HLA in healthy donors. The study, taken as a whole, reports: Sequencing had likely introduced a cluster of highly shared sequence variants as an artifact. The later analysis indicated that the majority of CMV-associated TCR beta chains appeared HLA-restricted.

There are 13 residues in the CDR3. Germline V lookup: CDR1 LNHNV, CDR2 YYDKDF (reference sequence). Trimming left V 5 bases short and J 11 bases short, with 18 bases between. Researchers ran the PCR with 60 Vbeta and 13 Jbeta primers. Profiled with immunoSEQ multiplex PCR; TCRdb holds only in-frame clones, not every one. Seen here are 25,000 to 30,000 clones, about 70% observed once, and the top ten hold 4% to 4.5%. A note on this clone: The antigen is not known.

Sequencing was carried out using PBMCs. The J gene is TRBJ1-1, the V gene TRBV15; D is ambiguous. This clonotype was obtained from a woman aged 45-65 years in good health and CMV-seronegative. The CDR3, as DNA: TGTGCCACCAGCCTGGAGGCTCAACTTAACGCTTTCTTT. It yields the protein CATSLEAQLNAFF. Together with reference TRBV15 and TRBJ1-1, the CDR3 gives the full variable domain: DAMVIQNPRYQVTQFGKPVTLSCSQTLNHNVMYWYQQKSSQAPKLLFHYYDKDFNNEADTPDNFQSRRPNTSFCFLDIRSPGLGDTAMYLCATSLEAQLNAFFGQGTRLTVV.